Following are 18 T cell receptor beta chains from one sample sequenced in a study of vaccination and CD4 T cells after COVID-19. For these TCRs, the target antigens are not known. Sequenced with the Oncomine TCR Beta short-read assay was DNA taken from cultured CD4+ T cells. TCRdb used MiXCR to reprocess the PCR reads, holding one entry per CDR3 protein. Of tens of thousands of distinct CDR3 sequences in the sample, 40% to 45% are singletons; the top ten hold approximately 11%. Stated treatment: roughly 11-day PBMC culture with coronavirus spike peptide pools or control peptides (ViraFEST assay). Sequencing was carried out using CD4+ T cells from blood, cultured in vitro. Every receptor here comes from a human donor who had recovered from COVID-19.

This clonotype turned up a few times. The CDR3 DNA reads TGTGCCAGCAGACTGATCCGAAGGGACACCAATTCACCCCTCCACTTT. This sequence encodes CASRLIRRDTNSPLHF. The chain employs TRBV27 and TRBJ1-6, with D maybe TRBD1 (6 bases). The V gene's germline CDR1 is MNHEY and CDR2 SMNVEV (reference sequence). This CDR3 has 16 amino acids. Trimming pared 6 bases from V and 7 bases from J, leaving 19 bases between.

The chain carries TRBV20-1 and TRBJ2-1; TRBD2 is a possible D gene (7 bases). The CDR3 loop spans 14 amino acids. Per germline, CDR1 DFQATT and CDR2 SNEGSKA (reference sequence). Trimming left V 5 bases short and J 0 bases short, with 11 bases between. The CDR3: CSAWGGLSYNEQFF. The CDR3 coding sequence is TGCAGTGCTTGGGGGGGGCTCTCCTACAATGAGCAGTTCTTC.

V gene TRBV4-1 combines with J gene TRBJ1-5, with D unclear. Germline V gene sequence: CDR1 MGHRA, CDR2 YSYEKL. The CDR3 extends over 14 amino acids. V gave up 0 bases and J gave up 0 bases, with 3 bases separating them. The chain's CDR3 is CASSQDSSNQPQHF. The DNA for the CDR3 is TGCGCCAGCAGCCAAGACAGTAGCAATCAGCCCCAGCATTTT.

This clonotype was counted only a few times. The chain carries TRBV7-9 and TRBJ1-3; D not certain. Germline loops: CDR1 SEHNR, CDR2 FQNEAQ (reference sequence). The CDR3 is 15 amino acids. Trimming removed 5 bases at V and 0 bases at J, with 11 bases between. As DNA, the CDR3 is TGTGCCAGCAGCCTCGGACTGTCCTCTGGAAACACCATATATTTT. Residues: CASSLGLSSGNTIYF.

V and J are TRBV19 and TRBJ1-1, with D perhaps TRBD1 (6 bases). Trimming stripped 5 bases from V and 6 bases from J, with 19 bases between. This CDR3 region has 15 residues. Germline lookup yields CDR1 LNHDA and CDR2 SQIVND (reference sequence). CDR3 protein: CASSWAGADVSEAFF. DNA for the CDR3: TGTGCCAGTAGTTGGGCAGGGGCGGATGTTTCTGAAGCTTTCTTT.

This clonotype was observed a few times. The chain has TRBV20-1 and TRBJ1-5; 11 bases match TRBD1. The CDR3 has 13 amino acids. J gave up 6 bases and V 5 bases, and 3 bases lay outside the gene matches. The V gene's germline CDR1 is DFQATT and CDR2 SNEGSKA (reference sequence). CDR3: CSAGQGAGQPQHF. Written as DNA, the CDR3 is TGCAGTGCTGGACAGGGGGCCGGTCAGCCCCAGCATTTT.

The chain couples TRBV5-1 to TRBJ2-7; D possibly uses TRBD1 or TRBD2 (5 bases each). V gave up 4 bases and J gave up 4 bases, with 12 bases separating them. CDR1 SGHRS and CDR2 YFSETQ come from the germline V gene. This CDR3 contains 13 residues. In nucleotides, the CDR3 is TGCGCCAGCAGCCCCGGGACCCGGTACGAGCAGTACTTC. As protein: CASSPGTRYEQYF.

The V and J genes are TRBV28 and TRBJ2-5, with D hard to call. This CDR3 has 14 residues. V was clipped by 4 bases and J by 2 bases, with 11 bases between them. The V gene's germline CDR1 is MDHEN and CDR2 SYDVKM. The CDR3 spells CASSSRPGQETQYF. CDR3 nucleotide sequence: TGTGCCAGCAGTTCCAGACCAGGACAAGAGACCCAGTACTTC.

This clonotype occurred a few times. V usage is TRBV7-9 and J usage is TRBJ2-3, with 8 bases fitting TRBD2. The CDR3 loop spans 16 amino acids. Germline trimming cut 5 bases from V and 2 bases from J; bases unmatched to any gene: 9. In germline, CDR1 is SEHNR, CDR2 FQNEAQ (reference sequence). CDR3 nucleotide sequence: TGTGCCAGCAGCGATCCAGCGGGGGCAACCACAGATACGCAGTATTTT. Its protein product is CASSDPAGATTDTQYF.

The V gene is TRBV29-1, the J gene TRBJ2-7; a weak D match, TRBD2 (5 bases). Germline V gene sequence: CDR1 SQVTM, CDR2 ANQGSEA. CDR3 length: 12 amino acids. V lost 4 bases to trimming and J lost 2 bases, with 9 bases between them. CDR3 protein: CSVGGNTYEQYF. In DNA form, the CDR3 reads TGCAGCGTTGGAGGGAATACCTACGAGCAGTACTTC.

There are a few counts of this clonotype. The rearrangement uses TRBV7-9 and TRBJ1-3; TRBD1 might be the D (5 bases). CDR1 and CDR2 (germline): SEHNR, FQNEAQ (reference sequence). This CDR3 region has 16 residues. The V gene lost 1 base and the J gene lost 0 bases, with 10 bases spanning the gap. CDR3 nucleotide sequence: TGTGCCAGCAGCTTAGTAGGGGCCGGCTCTGGAAACACCATATATTTT. It is translated as CASSLVGAGSGNTIYF. Variable domain in full (rest from reference TRBV7-9 and TRBJ1-3): DTGVSQNPRHKITKRGQNVTFRCDPISEHNRLYWYRQTLGQGPEFLTYFQNEAQLEKSRLLSDRFSAERPKGSFSTLEIQRTEQGDSAMYLCASSLVGAGSGNTIYFGEGSWLTVV.

J is TRBJ1-2 and V is TRBV12-3 or TRBV12-4; 8 bases fit TRBD1. V gave up 5 bases and J gave up 6 bases; unmatched junction bases: 8. This CDR3 has 14 residues. As DNA, the CDR3 is TGTGCCAGCAGTGGCGGACAGGGTATCAATGGCTACACCTTC. Amino acid sequence: CASSGGQGINGYTF.

The rearrangement uses TRBV11-3 and TRBJ2-7; D unresolved. Trimming left V 0 bases short and J 5 bases short, with 11 bases between. Germline V gives CDR1 SGHNT, CDR2 YENEEA. This CDR3 has 14 residues. CDR3 protein: CASSLEATMNEQYF. CDR3 bases: TGTGCCAGCAGCTTAGAGGCTACTATGAACGAGCAGTACTTC.

This clonotype was observed a few times. V usage is TRBV7-9 and J usage is TRBJ2-3; 8 positions agree with TRBD2. The V gene end was trimmed by 5 bases and the J gene end by 5 bases; junction bases not matched to a gene: 9. This CDR3 spans 15 amino acids. Germline assignment: CDR1 SEHNR and CDR2 FQNEAQ (reference sequence). CDR3: CASSLRGARIDTQYF. The CDR3 DNA sequence: TGTGCCAGCAGCCTGCGGGGGGCCAGGATAGATACGCAGTATTTT.

This clonotype was recorded a few times. The CDR3 coding sequence is TGTGCCAGCAGCAAGGACTCCAATCAGCCCCAGCATTTT. Protein: CASSKDSNQPQHF. V usage is TRBV19 and J usage is TRBJ1-5; D gene unclear. The germline V gene has CDR1 LNHDA and CDR2 SQIVND (reference sequence). The V end was cut by 9 bases, the J end by 3 bases, with 12 bases between. This CDR3 has 13 amino acids.

The chain links TRBV2 to TRBJ1-1, with 7 nucleotides matching TRBD1. The V gene end was trimmed by 8 bases and the J gene end by 6 bases; junction bases not matched to a gene: 9. The CDR3 consists of 13 residues. CDR1 is SNHLY and CDR2 is FYNNEI in the germline V gene. The CDR3 sequence is CASHNPTGPEAFF. CDR3 in DNA: TGTGCCAGCCATAATCCGACAGGGCCTGAAGCTTTCTTT.

The V and J genes are TRBV28 and TRBJ2-1; 8 bases agree with TRBD2. CDR3 length equals 14 residues. V lost 4 bases, J lost 7 bases, and 6 bases stayed unmatched. Germline CDR1 MDHEN, CDR2 SYDVKM. The CDR3 protein is CASSSAGGQNEQFF. As DNA, the CDR3 is TGTGCCAGCAGTTCTGCGGGAGGTCAAAATGAGCAGTTCTTC.

This clonotype was seen more than once but under ten times. The gene calls are TRBV11-2 and TRBJ2-7; TRBD2 aligns across 9 bases. Unmatched junction bases numbered 7, after V lost 2 bases and J lost 5 bases. There are 15 residues in the CDR3. The germline V gene encodes CDR1 SGHAT and CDR2 FQNNGV. The CDR3, as DNA: TGTGCCAGCAGCTTACTGGCGGGAGGGCCCCACGAGCAGTACTTC. It specifies CASSLLAGGPHEQYF.